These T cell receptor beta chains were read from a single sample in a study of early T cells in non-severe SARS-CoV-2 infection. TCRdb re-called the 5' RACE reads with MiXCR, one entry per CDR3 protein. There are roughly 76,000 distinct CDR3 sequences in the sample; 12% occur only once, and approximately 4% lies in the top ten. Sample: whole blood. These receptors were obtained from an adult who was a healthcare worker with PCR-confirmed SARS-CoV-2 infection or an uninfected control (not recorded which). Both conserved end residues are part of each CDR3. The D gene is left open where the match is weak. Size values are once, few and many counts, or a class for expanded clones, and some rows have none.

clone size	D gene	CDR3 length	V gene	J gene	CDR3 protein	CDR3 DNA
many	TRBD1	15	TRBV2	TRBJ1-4	CASSWTGNSNEKLFF	TGTGCCAGCAGTTGGACAGGGAACTCCAATGAAAAACTGTTTTTT
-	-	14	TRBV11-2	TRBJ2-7	CASSRTGQFYEQYF	TGTGCCAGCAGCCGTACTGGACAGTTCTACGAGCAGTACTTC
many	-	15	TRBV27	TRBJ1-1	CASSFESPWNTEAFF	TGTGCCAGCAGTTTCGAATCCCCGTGGAACACTGAAGCTTTCTTT
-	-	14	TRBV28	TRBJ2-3	CASTLTGGADTQYF	TGTGCCAGCACCCTAACAGGGGGGGCAGATACGCAGTATTTT
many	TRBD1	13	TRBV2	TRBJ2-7	CASSRQGANEQYF	TGTGCCAGCAGCAGACAGGGGGCTAACGAGCAGTACTTC
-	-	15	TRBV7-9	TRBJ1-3	CASSSVGGVGNTIYF	TGTGCCAGCAGCTCCGTCGGGGGGGTAGGAAACACCATATATTTT
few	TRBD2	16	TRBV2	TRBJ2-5	CASIQGLAGGQETQYF	TGTGCCAGCATCCAAGGACTAGCGGGGGGCCAAGAGACCCAGTACTTC
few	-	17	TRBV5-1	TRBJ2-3	CASSPGDWRPSTDTQYF	TGCGCCAGTTCCCCGGGGGACTGGCGGCCAAGCACAGATACGCAGTATTTT
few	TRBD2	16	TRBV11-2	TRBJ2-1	CASSLRREGSYNEQFF	TGTGCCAGCAGCTTAAGGCGGGAGGGCTCCTACAATGAGCAGTTCTTC
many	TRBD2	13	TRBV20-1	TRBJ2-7	CSAMSGRAREQYF	TGCAGTGCTATGAGCGGGAGGGCTAGAGAGCAGTACTTC
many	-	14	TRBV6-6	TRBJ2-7	CASSYAGGAYEQYF	TGTGCCAGCAGTTACGCAGGCGGGGCCTACGAGCAGTACTTC
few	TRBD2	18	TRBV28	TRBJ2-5	CASSFFPPRREVRETQYF	TGTGCCAGCAGTTTTTTCCCCCCCCGGCGGGAGGTTAGAGAGACCCAGTACTTC
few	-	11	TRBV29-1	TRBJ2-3	CSEMTDDTQYF	TGCAGCGAAATGACAGATGATACGCAGTATTTT
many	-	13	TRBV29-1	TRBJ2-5	CSADRDTQETQYF	TGCAGCGCCGACCGGGACACCCAAGAGACCCAGTACTTC
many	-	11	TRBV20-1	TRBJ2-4	CSARDRLSQYF	TGCAGTGCTAGAGATCGGCTCAGTCAGTACTTC
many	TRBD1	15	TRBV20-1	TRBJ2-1	CSARSGTGGYNEQFF	TGCAGTGCTAGATCCGGGACAGGGGGCTACAATGAGCAGTTCTTC
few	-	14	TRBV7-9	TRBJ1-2	CASSLAKGHYGYTF	TGTGCCAGCAGCTTAGCGAAGGGTCACTATGGCTACACCTTC
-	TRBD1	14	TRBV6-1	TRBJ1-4	CASSETGGAKKLFF	TGTGCCAGCAGTGAAACAGGGGGCGCAAAAAAACTGTTTTTT
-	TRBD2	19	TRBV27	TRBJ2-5	CARPHPPGLAERGQETQYF	TGTGCCAGACCCCACCCCCCGGGACTAGCAGAGAGGGGGCAAGAGACCCAGTACTTC
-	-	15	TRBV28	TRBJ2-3	CASSPQRGKADTQYF	TGTGCCAGCAGTCCCCAACGGGGGAAGGCAGATACGCAGTATTTT
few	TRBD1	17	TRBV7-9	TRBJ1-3	CASSIDRDRLSGNTIYF	TGTGCCAGCAGCATAGACCGGGACAGGCTCTCTGGAAACACCATATATTTT
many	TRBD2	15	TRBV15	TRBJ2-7	CATSSYSGGSYEQYF	TGTGCCACCAGCAGCTATAGCGGGGGTTCCTACGAGCAGTACTTC
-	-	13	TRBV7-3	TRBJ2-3	CASSSPADDTQYF	TGTGCCAGCAGCTCCCCGGCCGATGATACGCAGTATTTT
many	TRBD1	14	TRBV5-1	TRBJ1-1	CASSFQGEDTEAFF	TGCGCCAGCAGCTTTCAGGGGGAGGACACTGAAGCTTTCTTT
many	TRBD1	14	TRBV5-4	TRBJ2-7	CASSHNRGRYEQYF	TGTGCCAGCAGCCATAACAGGGGGCGATACGAGCAGTACTTC
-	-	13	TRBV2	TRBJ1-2	CASSESTVSGYTF	TGTGCCAGCAGTGAATCGACAGTTAGTGGCTACACCTTC
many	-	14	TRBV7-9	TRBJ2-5	CASSLAARQETQYF	TGTGCCAGCAGCTTAGCGGCGCGGCAAGAGACCCAGTACTTC
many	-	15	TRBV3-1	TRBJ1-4	CASSQSSATHEKLFF	TGTGCCAGCAGCCAAAGTTCGGCAACTCATGAAAAACTGTTTTTT
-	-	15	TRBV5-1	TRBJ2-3	CASSLRGASTDTQYF	TGCGCCAGCAGCTTGAGGGGAGCTAGCACAGATACGCAGTATTTT
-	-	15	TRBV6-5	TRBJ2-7	CASSYSGPTSYEQYF	TGTGCCAGCAGTTACTCCGGGCCGACCTCCTACGAGCAGTACTTC
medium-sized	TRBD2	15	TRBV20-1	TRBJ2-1	CSASPTSGKIGEQFF	TGCAGTGCTAGCCCGACTAGCGGGAAAATCGGCGAGCAGTTCTTC
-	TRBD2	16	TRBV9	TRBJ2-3	CASSALSGRGTDTQYF	TGTGCCAGCAGCGCCCTTAGCGGGAGAGGGACAGATACGCAGTATTTT
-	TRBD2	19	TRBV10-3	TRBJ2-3	CAISDPGIAGGRFPDTQYF	TGTGCCATCAGTGATCCGGGGATAGCGGGAGGCCGATTTCCAGATACGCAGTATTTT
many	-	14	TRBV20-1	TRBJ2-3	CSARDGAGSDTQYF	TGCAGTGCTAGAGATGGGGCGGGATCAGATACGCAGTATTTT
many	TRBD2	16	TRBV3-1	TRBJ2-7	CASSQGGAGGFYEQYF	TGTGCCAGCAGCCAAGGTGGAGCGGGAGGGTTTTACGAGCAGTACTTC
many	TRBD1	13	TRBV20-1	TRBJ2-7	CSARGDRGFEQYF	TGCAGTGCTAGAGGGGACAGGGGGTTCGAGCAGTACTTC
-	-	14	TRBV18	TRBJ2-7	CASSSLDSSYEQYF	TGTGCCAGCTCCTCTCTAGACAGCTCCTACGAGCAGTACTTC
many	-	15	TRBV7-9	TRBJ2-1	CASSLNGPSYNEQFF	TGTGCCAGCAGCTTAAACGGACCCTCCTACAATGAGCAGTTCTTC
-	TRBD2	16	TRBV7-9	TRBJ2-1	CASSRLTSGSGNEQFF	TGTGCCAGCAGCCGCCTTACTAGCGGGAGCGGTAATGAGCAGTTCTTC
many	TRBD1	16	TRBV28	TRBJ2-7	CASTTSRAGGSYEQYF	TGTGCCAGCACCACTTCCCGGGCAGGGGGTTCCTACGAGCAGTACTTC
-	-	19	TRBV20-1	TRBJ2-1	CSARVRRPPSGRSPNEQFF	TGCAGTGCTAGAGTGAGGCGCCCCCCTAGTGGCCGAAGCCCCAATGAGCAGTTCTTC
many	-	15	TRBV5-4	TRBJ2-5	CASSLVPGVWETQYF	TGTGCCAGCAGCTTGGTTCCGGGAGTGTGGGAGACCCAGTACTTC
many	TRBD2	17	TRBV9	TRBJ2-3	CASTVGVLAGDTDTQYF	TGTGCCAGCACCGTTGGAGTGCTAGCGGGAGACACAGATACGCAGTATTTT
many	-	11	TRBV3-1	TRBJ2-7	CASSQALEQYF	TGTGCCAGCAGCCAAGCCCTGGAGCAGTACTTC
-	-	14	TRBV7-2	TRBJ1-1	CASSLVAGNTEAFF	TGTGCCAGCAGCTTAGTCGCCGGGAACACTGAAGCTTTCTTT
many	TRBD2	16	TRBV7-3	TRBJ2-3	CASSLRTSGSGGTQYF	TGTGCCAGCAGCTTAAGGACTAGCGGGAGTGGGGGTACGCAGTATTTT
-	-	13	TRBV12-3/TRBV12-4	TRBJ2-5	CASIQQLGETQYF	TGTGCCAGCATCCAGCAGCTGGGAGAGACCCAGTACTTC
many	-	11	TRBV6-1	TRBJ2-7	CASSDGLRGYF	TGTGCCAGCAGTGATGGGCTAAGGGGGTACTTC
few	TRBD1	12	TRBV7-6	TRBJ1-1	CASSLGGGVAFF	TGTGCCAGCAGCTTAGGAGGGGGCGTCGCTTTCTTT
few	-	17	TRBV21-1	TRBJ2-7	CASSPDRGRNGYYEQYF	TGTGCCAGCAGCCCCGACAGGGGGCGAAACGGTTACTACGAGCAGTACTTC
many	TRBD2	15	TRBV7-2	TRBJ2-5	CASSLGLADQETQYF	TGTGCCAGCAGCTTAGGGCTAGCGGACCAAGAGACCCAGTACTTC
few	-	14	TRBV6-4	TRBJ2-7	CASSPDRYSYEQYF	TGTGCCAGCAGTCCCGACAGGTACTCCTACGAGCAGTACTTC
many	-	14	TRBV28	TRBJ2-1	CASITGTGADEQFF	TGTGCCAGCATCACAGGGACGGGAGCGGATGAGCAGTTCTTC
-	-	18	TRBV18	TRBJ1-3	CASSLLGASGEQGNTIYF	TGTGCCAGCTCACTCCTGGGGGCCTCAGGTGAACAAGGAAACACCATATATTTT
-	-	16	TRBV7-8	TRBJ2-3	CASSSWRGGMTDTQYF	TGTGCCAGCAGCTCATGGCGAGGGGGTATGACAGATACGCAGTATTTT
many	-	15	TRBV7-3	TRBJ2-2	CASSSGTTNTGELFF	TGTGCCAGCAGCTCCGGGACAACTAACACCGGGGAGCTGTTTTTT
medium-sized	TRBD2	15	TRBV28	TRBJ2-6	CASGTSGSGANVLTF	TGTGCCAGCGGGACTAGCGGTTCTGGGGCCAACGTCCTGACTTTC
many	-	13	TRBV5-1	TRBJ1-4	CASSLGANEKLFF	TGCGCCAGCAGCTTAGGGGCTAATGAAAAACTGTTTTTT